The clone carrying this T cell receptor beta chain was observed many times. Its antigen is not identified. The entry originates in a study of T-cell reconstitution after alpha-beta-depleted transplantation in children. General study points: The origin of alpha-beta T cells about two months after transplant was reportedly several hundred expanded graft clones.

Preparation of the TCRbeta library used unique molecular identifiers. Each CDR3 protein is one row after TCRdb ran MiXCR on the PCR reads. There are 25,000 to 30,000 distinct CDR3 sequences in the sample; 18% occur only once, and roughly 37% lies in the top ten. The source is a male patient aged 2 to 10 who had a stem cell transplant for acute lymphoblastic leukemia, so the T cells may come from the graft donor. This material consisted of PBMCs, mostly from graft donor cells, taken 60 days after TCRalphabeta/CD19-depleted stem cell transplant.

The CDR3 sequence is CASSQTGGTEAFF. The CDR3 nucleotides read TGTGCCAGCAGTCAGACAGGGGGCACTGAAGCTTTCTTT. This rearrangement joins TRBV6-4 to TRBJ1-1, with TRBD1 matching over 9 bases. In germline, CDR1 is MRHNA, CDR2 SNTAGT. J was trimmed by 4 bases and V by 5 bases; bases with no gene match: 2. The CDR3 is 13 amino acids.